This T cell receptor beta chain derives from a study of CD8+CD57+ T cells in acquired aplastic anemia (dated by TCRdb to 2016 to 2019). Regarding the complete study: Extracted DNA from sorted CD4+ and CD8+ cells averaged approximately 3 ug, ranging from roughly 0.17 to 27.4 ug. CD8+CD57+ expansion was defined as frequency above the mean frequency observed in healthy subjects. Broader findings and caveats from the paper: Although 25 to 30 CD8+ CDR3 sequences were shared by patients and controls, these sequences appeared highly expressed in patients and within the immunodominant clones of patients. Between patients and healthy controls, no significant difference in CD8+ Simpson's diversity was found (P=0.060).

Expansion of CD8+CD57+ cells had been shown by flow cytometry in the patients chosen for sequencing. All patients had severe acquired aplastic anemia diagnosed by International Study of Aplastic Anemia and Agranulocytosis and Camitta criteria. No patient had received any therapy when blood was sampled. The study deep-sequenced TCR repertoires of sorted CD4+ and CD8+ blood T cells from severe aplastic anemia patients and healthy subjects. Patients were enrolled under clinicaltrials.gov protocols 00001620, 01623167, 00001397, 00071045, 00081523 and 00961064 in the USA. Ficoll-Paque density gradient centrifugation was used to isolate peripheral blood mononuclear cells. Before DNA extraction, CD4+ and CD8+ T cells were sorted with FACS or magnetic beads. TCR beta VDJ combination and CDR3 sequence profiling used genomic DNA as the template. TCR repertoire sequencing was run on an Illumina HiSeq 2000. In the paper's pipeline: TRBV/TRBJ rearrangement plots, CDR3 size and DJ length profiles, and Simpson's diversity index were used to evaluate the repertoires. The most abundant DNA sequence in the deep sequencing data was defined as the immunodominant clone. CDR3 amino acid sequences were screened for sharing across subjects and compared with published repertoires and the VDJdb database. Using fastp trimming at Q25 and MiXCR clonotype assembly, TCRdb reanalyzed the public sequencing data and kept in-frame beta chains. A single entry per CDR3 protein holds the most common genes and DNA from its merged rows. The V and J calls shown here were made by TCRdb, not taken from the authors' results. For this sample there are about half a million distinct CDR3 sequences; about a third appear just once. The top ten clones comprise around 0.82% of the sample.

This clonotype occurred once. Its binding antigen is unknown. No clone much larger than this one lies a single base away; base qualities are absent. Resting on one read, the evidence is weak. Counted from cysteine to phenylalanine, this CDR3 has 17 amino acids. Just the 51-base CDR3 DNA is kept, in frame starting at base 1. V is cut by 0 bases and J by 1 base, and the space between the germline ends is 16 bases. The germline V gene provides CDR1 SGDLS and CDR2 YYNGEE. Sequencing was carried out using sorted CD4+, CD8+, or CD8+CD57+ T cells (not recorded which) from PBMCs. The sequence was collected from a human donor with aplastic anemia. The receptor chain draws on TRBV9 and TRBJ1-2; a confident D gene designation cannot be given. The CDR3 protein: CASSVAGDGRHNYGYTF. The DNA is TGTGCCAGCAGCGTAGCTGGCGATGGCCGACATAACTATGGCTACACCTTC.